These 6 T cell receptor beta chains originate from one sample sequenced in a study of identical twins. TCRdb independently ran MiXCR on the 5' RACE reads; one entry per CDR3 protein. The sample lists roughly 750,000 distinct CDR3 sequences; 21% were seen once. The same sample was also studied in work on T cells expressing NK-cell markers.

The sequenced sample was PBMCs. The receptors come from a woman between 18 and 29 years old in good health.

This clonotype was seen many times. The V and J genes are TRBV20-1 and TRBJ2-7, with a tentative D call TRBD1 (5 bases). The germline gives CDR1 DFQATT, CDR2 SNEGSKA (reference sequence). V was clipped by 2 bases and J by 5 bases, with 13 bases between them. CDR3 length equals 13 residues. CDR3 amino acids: CSARQGAVDEQYF. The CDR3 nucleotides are TGCAGTGCTAGACAGGGCGCGGTAGACGAGCAGTACTTC.

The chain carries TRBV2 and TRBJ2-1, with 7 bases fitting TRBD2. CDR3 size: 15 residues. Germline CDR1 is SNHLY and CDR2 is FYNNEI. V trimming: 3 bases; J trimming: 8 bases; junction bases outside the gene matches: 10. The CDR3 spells CASSDRLAGSHEQFF. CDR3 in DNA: TGTGCCAGCAGTGACAGACTAGCAGGCAGTCATGAGCAGTTCTTC.

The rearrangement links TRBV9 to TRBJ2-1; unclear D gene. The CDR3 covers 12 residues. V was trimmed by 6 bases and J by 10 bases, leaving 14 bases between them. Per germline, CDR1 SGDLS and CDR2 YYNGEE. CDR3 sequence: CASTRPMAEQFF. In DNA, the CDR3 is TGTGCCAGCACCCGACCGATGGCGGAGCAGTTCTTC. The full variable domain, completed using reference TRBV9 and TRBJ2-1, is DSGVTQTPKHLITATGQRVTLRCSPRSGDLSVYWYQQSLDQGLQFLIQYYNGEERAKGNILERFSAQQFPDLHSELNLSSLELGDSALYFCASTRPMAEQFFGPGTRLTVL.

CDR3 residues: CASSQEGWGEWETQYF. The DNA for the CDR3 is TGTGCCAGCAGCCAAGAGGGTTGGGGCGAGTGGGAGACCCAGTACTTC. The rearrangement uses TRBV4-2 and TRBJ2-5; TRBD1 is a possible D gene (5 bases). This CDR3 spans 16 amino acids. V lost 0 bases to trimming and J lost 5 bases, with 16 bases between them. Germline assignment: CDR1 LGHNA and CDR2 YNFKEQ.

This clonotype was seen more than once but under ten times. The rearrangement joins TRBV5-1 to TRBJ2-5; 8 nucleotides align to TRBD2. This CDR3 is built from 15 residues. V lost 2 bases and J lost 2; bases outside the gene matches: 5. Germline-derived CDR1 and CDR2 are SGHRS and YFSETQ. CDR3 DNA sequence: TGCGCCAGCAGCTTCCTTACTAGCGGTCAAGAGACCCAGTACTTC. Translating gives CASSFLTSGQETQYF.

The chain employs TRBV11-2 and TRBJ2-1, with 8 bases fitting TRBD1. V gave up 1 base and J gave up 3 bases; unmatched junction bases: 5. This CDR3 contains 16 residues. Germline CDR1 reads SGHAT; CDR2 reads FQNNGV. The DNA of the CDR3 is TGTGCCAGCAGCTTAGGGTCCAGGGGGCGCTACAATGAGCAGTTCTTC. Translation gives CASSLGSRGRYNEQFF.